A selection of T cell receptor beta chains follows, all from one sample in a study of blood T cell repertoires in COVID-19. Here immunoSEQ multiplex PCR was the method, and the copy in TCRdb shows in-frame clones only, minus some. The data show 300,000 to 400,000 clones, 65% to 90% seen once. The sample was peripheral blood. The receptors were sampled from a woman aged 55-75 years with COVID-19, enrolled during active disease. Each CDR3 is given with its conserved first and last residue. A D gene is named only where the DNA matches it firmly. A row's size may be missing; if present it is once, few, many or a size class.

d_call	clone_size	v_call	j_call	cdr3_length	cdr3_aa	cdr3_nt
NA	NA	TRBV30	TRBJ2-4	15	CAWSSRTGWEYIQYF	TGTGCCTGGAGTTCTCGGACGGGGTGGGAATACATTCAGTACTTC
NA	NA	TRBV7-2	TRBJ1-1	14	CASTTRAGDTEAFF	TGTGCCAGCACAACGAGGGCAGGAGACACTGAAGCTTTCTTT
TRBD1	once	TRBV7-6	TRBJ2-3	15	CASSSGQGGTDTQYF	TGTGCCAGCAGCTCCGGACAGGGTGGCACAGATACGCAGTATTTT
NA	once	TRBV19	TRBJ1-2	16	CASSIARPGQDYGYTF	TGTGCCAGTAGTATAGCCCGCCCAGGACAAGACTATGGCTACACCTTC
NA	NA	TRBV6-5	TRBJ1-1	15	CASSYSASMNTEAFF	TGTGCCAGCAGTTACTCGGCCAGTATGAACACTGAAGCTTTCTTT
NA	NA	TRBV6-1	TRBJ1-2	16	CASSEHPLQGYSGYTF	TGTGCCAGCAGTGAGCACCCCTTGCAGGGTTATAGTGGCTACACCTTC
NA	once	TRBV18	TRBJ2-7	13	CASSPAGPSEQYF	TGTGCCAGCTCACCCGCGGGACCTAGCGAGCAGTACTTC
NA	NA	TRBV6-5	TRBJ1-1	14	CASSLQRMNTEAFF	TGTGCCAGCAGTTTACAGAGAATGAACACTGAAGCTTTCTTT
TRBD2	NA	TRBV7-6	TRBJ2-2	13	CASSLGEGWSLFF	TGTGCCAGCAGCTTAGGGGAGGGGTGGTCTCTGTTTTTT
TRBD1	NA	TRBV7-9	TRBJ1-2	16	CASSLVSGQVNYGYTF	TGTGCCAGCAGCTTAGTCTCGGGACAGGTGAACTATGGCTACACCTTC
NA	many	TRBV5-1	TRBJ2-6	16	CASSLATVSGANVLTF	TGCGCCAGCAGCTTGGCTACGGTCTCTGGGGCCAACGTCCTGACTTTC
TRBD1	NA	TRBV11-2	TRBJ2-7	14	CASSFQTGGYEQYF	TGTGCCAGCAGCTTCCAGACAGGGGGCTACGAGCAGTACTTC
NA	NA	TRBV4-1	TRBJ2-6	17	CASSHEGGQAGANVLTF	TGCGCCAGCAGCCACGAGGGGGGGCAGGCTGGGGCCAACGTCCTGACTTTC
TRBD1	NA	TRBV6-2/TRBV6-3	TRBJ1-6	16	CASSEVGTALNSPLHF	TGTGCCAGCAGTGAGGTCGGGACAGCGCTAAATTCACCCCTCCACTTT
NA	NA	TRBV18	TRBJ1-1	13	CASSPSRDTEAFF	TGTGCCAGCTCACCGAGCAGGGACACTGAAGCTTTCTTT
NA	NA	TRBV11-3	TRBJ2-7	12	CASSLEQYEQYF	TGTGCCAGCAGCTTAGAGCAGTACGAGCAGTACTTC
TRBD1	NA	TRBV19	TRBJ1-2	13	CASTLDRLGGYTF	TGTGCCAGTACCTTGGACAGGCTAGGCGGCTACACCTTC
NA	NA	TRBV12-3/TRBV12-4	TRBJ1-2	13	CASSLGRGRGYTF	TGTGCCAGCAGTTTAGGGCGGGGCAGGGGCTACACCTTC
TRBD2	NA	TRBV9	TRBJ2-7	13	CASGRGKFYEQYF	TGTGCCAGCGGGAGGGGCAAATTCTACGAGCAGTACTTC
NA	NA	TRBV3-1/TRBV3-2	TRBJ2-2	15	CASSQDFKGPGELFF	TGTGCCAGCAGCCAAGATTTTAAGGGGCCCGGGGAGCTGTTTTTT
NA	NA	TRBV18	TRBJ2-3	14	CASSPGTSTDTQYF	TGTGCCAGCTCACCAGGGACTAGCACAGATACGCAGTATTTT
NA	NA	TRBV29-1	TRBJ1-2	10	CSTRESGYTF	TGCAGCACTAGGGAATCTGGCTACACCTTC
NA	NA	TRBV11-2	TRBJ2-2	13	CASSSTLAGELFF	TGTGCCAGCAGCTCAACTTTGGCCGGGGAGCTGTTTTTT
NA	NA	TRBV6-6	TRBJ1-1	14	CASSSFDGGTEAFF	TGTGCCAGCAGTTCCTTTGATGGAGGAACTGAAGCTTTCTTT
TRBD2	NA	TRBV14	TRBJ2-1	16	CASSQDGITSGSTQFF	TGTGCCAGCAGCCAAGATGGAATTACTAGCGGGAGCACGCAGTTCTTC
NA	NA	TRBV6-1	TRBJ1-2	14	CASSEAATGRRYTF	TGTGCCAGCAGTGAAGCGGCTACAGGGAGACGCTACACCTTC
NA	NA	TRBV9	TRBJ1-2	15	CASSIGLGVDYGYTF	TGTGCCAGCAGCATAGGGCTCGGGGTCGACTATGGCTACACCTTC
TRBD1	NA	TRBV6-5	TRBJ1-2	15	CASSDAPGQYYGYTF	TGTGCCAGCAGCGATGCTCCGGGACAGTACTATGGCTACACCTTC
NA	NA	TRBV5-1	TRBJ2-1	12	CASTGFGEEQFF	TGCGCCAGCACAGGTTTCGGGGAAGAGCAGTTCTTC
TRBD2	NA	TRBV4-2	TRBJ2-4	18	CASSQTTSGGAGFDIQYF	TGTGCCAGCAGCCAAACCACTAGCGGGGGGGCCGGGTTCGACATTCAGTACTTC
NA	once	TRBV7-9	TRBJ1-2	13	CASSPGAVRGYTF	TGTGCCAGCAGCCCAGGGGCCGTCCGAGGCTACACCTTC